The following is a T cell receptor (beta chain) sequence with its context. The entry originates in a study of control samples from healthy donors and cancer patients. Here immunoSEQ multiplex PCR was the method, and the copy in TCRdb shows in-frame clones only, minus some. Altogether about 130,000 clones are present, roughly 94% being singletons, with the ten largest covering more than 13%. The sequence was obtained from a man aged 55 to 69 with colorectal cancer. The sample comprised PBMCs.

The CDR3 loop reads CASERGSPFRDGYTF. The CDR3 DNA reads as TGTGCCAGCGAAAGGGGATCGCCGTTTAGGGATGGCTACACCTTC. The chain is built from TRBV6-5 and TRBJ1-2, with D tentatively TRBD1 (5 bases). CDR1 is MNHEY and CDR2 is SVGAGI in the germline V gene. Trimming removed 8 bases at V and 6 bases at J, with 22 bases between. The CDR3 spans 15 residues.